This TCR beta chain was captured by sequencing in a study of T cells in localized non-small cell lung cancer. Points from the study as a whole: Sequencing covered just one tumor region, so heterogeneity cannot be ruled out. Exceeding tumor, uninvolved adjacent lung had the highest T cell clonality.

V shed 1 base and J shed 2 bases, with 17 bases lying between them. The CDR3 runs to 17 residues. Germline assignment: CDR1 SGHNT and CDR2 YENEEA. Within the sample, this clone is medium-sized. Its antigen is as yet unknown. Here immunoSEQ multiplex PCR was the method, and the copy in TCRdb shows in-frame clones only, minus some. The data show more than 2,000 clones, approximately 25% seen once. Sequenced here: normal lung tissue next to the tumor, sampled before any cancer treatment. V usage is TRBV11-3 and J usage is TRBJ2-5; no clear D. The sequence was obtained from a man aged 40-75 years with stage III lung adenocarcinoma. The CDR3 DNA follows: TGTGCCAGCAGCTTAGGAACCGAACCTAAGATACAAGAGACCCAGTACTTC. Residues: CASSLGTEPKIQETQYF.